Below, 30 T cell receptor beta chains from the same sample are listed, as sequenced in a study of T cells in lung cancer brain metastases. Data came from immunoSEQ multiplex PCR; TCRdb stores just in-frame clones and leaves some out. The profile shows over 1,000 clones, about 86% of them singletons. Sequencing was performed on tumor tissue from a brain metastasis. All receptors derive from a woman in her 50s with non-small cell lung cancer that had spread to the brain.

The chain combines TRBV9 with TRBJ2-1; 7 nucleotides line up with TRBD2. Looked up from germline, CDR1 is SGDLS and CDR2 is YYNGEE. Trimming took 0 bases from V and 5 from J; bases not matched to a gene: 5. This CDR3 has 15 residues. CDR3 amino acids: CASSVAGGTNNEQFF. CDR3 in DNA: TGTGCCAGCAGCGTAGCCGGGGGGACTAACAATGAGCAGTTCTTC. Full variable domain (missing parts from reference TRBV9 and TRBJ2-1): DSGVTQTPKHLITATGQRVTLRCSPRSGDLSVYWYQQSLDQGLQFLIQYYNGEERAKGNILERFSAQQFPDLHSELNLSSLELGDSALYFCASSVAGGTNNEQFFGPGTRLTVL.

The chain employs TRBV19 and TRBJ2-1; TRBD2 aligns across 8 bases. The length of the CDR3 is 14 residues. Germline-derived CDR1 and CDR2 are LNHDA and SQIVND (reference sequence). The J segment lost 0 bases and the V segment lost 7 bases, leaving 2 bases of the junction unmatched. CDR3 sequence reads: CASMSGSSYNEQFF. The CDR3 DNA is TGTGCCAGTATGAGCGGGAGCTCCTACAATGAGCAGTTCTTC.

J is TRBJ2-4 and V is TRBV28; 11 bases match TRBD2. The CDR3 is 16 residues long. Germline trimming cut 5 bases from V and 7 bases from J; bases unmatched to any gene: 10. CDR1 and CDR2 from the germline V gene are MDHEN and SYDVKM. This CDR3 reads CASSTLAGGASNIQYF. CDR3 nucleotides: TGTGCCAGCAGTACCCTAGCGGGGGGCGCAAGTAACATTCAGTACTTC.

CDR3 sequence: CASSWDRSSGANVLTF. CDR3 bases: TGTGCCAGCAGCTGGGACAGGTCCTCTGGGGCCAACGTCCTGACTTTC. The gene calls are TRBV7-6 and TRBJ2-6; 8 bases are a match to TRBD1. J was trimmed by 0 bases and V by 4 bases; bases with no gene match: 2. Germline V lookup: CDR1 SGHVS, CDR2 FNYEAQ. This CDR3 has 16 amino acids.

This sequence joins TRBV30 and TRBJ1-1, with a tentative D call TRBD1 (6 bases). The CDR3 covers 14 residues. Germline values: CDR1 GTSNPN, CDR2 SVGIG (reference sequence). Deletions cut 6 bases from V and 4 bases from J, with 18 bases between. Here the CDR3 DNA reads TGTGCCTGCACGACAAACAGGGTGGCCACTGAAGCTTTCTTT. Protein sequence: CACTTNRVATEAFF.

The CDR3 here is CASSLAGTRYSPLHF. In nucleotides, the CDR3 is TGCGCCAGCAGCTTGGCCGGGACACGATATTCACCCCTCCACTTT. V and J are TRBV5-1 and TRBJ1-6, with D maybe TRBD1 (6 bases). The length of the CDR3 is 15 residues. Germline V CDR1 and CDR2: SGHRS, YFSETQ. Between the trimmed V and J ends, which lost 0 bases and 8 bases, there was a span of 12 bases.

This chain uses TRBV30 with TRBJ1-2; D is perhaps TRBD1 (5 bases). The CDR3 covers 11 residues. From germline, CDR1 is GTSNPN and CDR2 SVGIG (reference sequence). The V and J ends lost 5 bases and 7 bases respectively, with 11 bases between them. This chain's CDR3 is CAWDLGAGYTF. DNA of the CDR3: TGTGCCTGGGACCTCGGGGCTGGCTACACCTTC.

With regard to this clone: This sample includes further DNA sequences coding for the same CDR3. This chain connects TRBV5-1 to TRBJ2-2; 7 nucleotides agree with TRBD1. CDR1 is SGHRS and CDR2 is YFSETQ in the germline V gene. The V segment lost 4 bases and the J segment 3 bases; nucleotides outside the gene matches: 0. The CDR3 length is 13 residues. The chain's CDR3 is CASSTGDTGELFF. CDR3 DNA: TGCGCCAGCAGCACAGGGGACACCGGGGAGCTGTTTTTT.

The V gene is TRBV5-1, the J gene TRBJ1-5, with TRBD1 matching over 7 bases. V lost 0 bases to trimming and J lost 0 bases; unmatched junction nucleotides: 0. Germline V gene lookup returns CDR1 SGHRS and CDR2 YFSETQ. There are 15 residues in the CDR3. The CDR3 spells CASSLDRGSNQPQHF. In nucleotides, the CDR3 is TGCGCCAGCAGCTTGGACAGGGGTAGCAATCAGCCCCAGCATTTT.

The CDR3: CASSYRGSNTGELFF. CDR3 coding DNA: TGTGCCAGCAGTTACCGGGGCTCGAACACCGGGGAGCTGTTTTTT. J is TRBJ2-2 and V is TRBV6-5; D tentatively reads TRBD1 or TRBD2 (5 bases each). This CDR3 is 15 amino acids long. The ends were cut back, 2 bases at V and 0 bases at J, with 7 bases in the middle. Germline CDR1 is MNHEY and CDR2 is SVGAGI.

In this sample, this clone turned up a few times. This chain links TRBV10-3 with TRBJ2-2, with TRBD1 matching 8 bases. This CDR3 has 14 residues. The V segment lost 4 bases and the J segment 7 bases; nucleotides outside the gene matches: 5. The germline V gene encodes CDR1 ENHRY and CDR2 SYGVKD. Here the CDR3 reads CAISADRDYGELFF. The CDR3 coding sequence is TGTGCCATCAGTGCGGACAGGGATTACGGGGAGCTGTTTTTT.

The chain has TRBV27 and TRBJ2-5, with D uncertain. Germline CDR1 is MNHEY and CDR2 is SMNVEV (reference sequence). The V gene lost 0 bases and the J gene lost 6 bases, with 8 bases spanning the gap. The CDR3 runs to 13 residues. The CDR3 is CASSLSASKTQYF. CDR3 nucleotide sequence: TGTGCCAGCAGTTTATCGGCTTCCAAGACCCAGTACTTC.

This clone was recorded only once. The rearrangement joins TRBV6-5 to TRBJ2-7; 7 nucleotides match TRBD1. Germline loops: CDR1 MNHEY, CDR2 SVGAGI. The CDR3 runs to 13 residues. The V and J ends lost 0 bases and 6 bases, in that order; junction bases with no gene match: 2. The CDR3: CASSYSPGGEQYF. The CDR3 DNA sequence: TGTGCCAGCAGTTACTCCCCAGGGGGCGAGCAGTACTTC.

As to this clone: A read error likely explains this, since a far larger clone differs by one base. This chain links TRBV7-8 with TRBJ2-1, with D possibly TRBD2 on 6 matching bases. CDR1 and CDR2 from the germline V gene are SGHVS and FQNEAQ. The length of the CDR3 is 14 residues. CDR3 protein: CVSSFWGVDNEQFF. CDR3 nucleotide sequence: TGTGTCAGCAGCTTTTGGGGGGTAGACAATGAGCAGTTCTTC. The variable domain in full, completed from reference TRBV7-8 and TRBJ2-1, reads GAGVSQSPRYKVAKRGQDVALRCDPISGHVSLFWYQQALGQGPEFLTYFQNEAQLDKSGLPSDRFFAERPEGSVSTLKIQRTQQEDSAVYLCVSSFWGVDNEQFFGPGTRLTVL.

This chain joins TRBV19 and TRBJ2-1; 7 nucleotides match TRBD2. Trimming at V came to 3 bases and at J to 9 bases, leaving 8 bases not matched to a gene. The CDR3 totals 14 residues. Looked up from germline, CDR1 is LNHDA and CDR2 is SQIVND (reference sequence). DNA for the CDR3: TGTGCCAGTAGTATTAAGGCGGGAGCGATTGAGCAGTTCTTC. Encoded protein: CASSIKAGAIEQFF.

This chain uses TRBV5-1 with TRBJ2-7, with D possibly TRBD2 on 6 matching bases. Germline assignment: CDR1 SGHRS and CDR2 YFSETQ. The CDR3 covers 12 residues. V was shortened by 3 bases and J by 11 bases, with 15 bases between the two germline ends. As DNA, the CDR3 is TGCGCCAGCAGCTCAGAAGGGACTCTAAAGTACTTC. It translates to CASSSEGTLKYF. Combining the CDR3 with reference TRBV5-1 and TRBJ2-7 gives the whole variable domain KAGVTQTPRYLIKTRGQQVTLSCSPISGHRSVSWYQQTPGQGLQFLFEYFSETQRNKGNFPGRFSGRQFSNSRSEMNVSTLELGDSALYLCASSSEGTLKYFGPGTRLTVT.

This clone was picked up a small number of times. The J gene is TRBJ2-7, the V gene TRBV7-6; no reliable D call. Deletions cut 1 base from V and 2 bases from J, with 12 bases between. Germline CDR1 and CDR2: SGHVS and FNYEAQ. CDR3 size: 15 residues. The CDR3 here is CASSLVPSRTYEQYF. The CDR3 nucleotides read TGTGCCAGCAGCTTAGTTCCTAGTAGAACCTACGAGCAGTACTTC.

The rearrangement joins TRBV5-1 to TRBJ2-7; D possibly matches TRBD1 or TRBD2 (6 bases each). V was shortened by 4 bases and J by 3 bases, with 14 bases between the two germline ends. The germline V gene encodes CDR1 SGHRS and CDR2 YFSETQ. This CDR3 contains 14 residues. The DNA for the CDR3 is TGCGCCAGCAGCCCCGTTGGGGGGCTCTACGAGCAGTACTTC. This encodes CASSPVGGLYEQYF.

The genes are TRBV29-1 and TRBJ1-1, with TRBD1 matching 10 bases. This CDR3 has 14 amino acids. The germline V gene has CDR1 SQVTM and CDR2 ANQGSEA. V was clipped by 5 bases and J by 4 bases; unmatched bases: 7. The CDR3 region is CSVWDRGSGTEAFF. The CDR3 coding sequence is TGCAGCGTTTGGGACAGGGGTTCGGGCACTGAAGCTTTCTTT.

The chain is built from TRBV19 and TRBJ1-6; D unresolved. Trimming stripped 8 bases from V and 6 bases from J, with 11 bases between. The CDR3 sequence is 13 residues long. Germline lookup yields CDR1 LNHDA and CDR2 SQIVND (reference sequence). CDR3 sequence: CASSSQANSPLHF. DNA of the CDR3: TGTGCCAGTTCGTCACAAGCTAATTCACCCCTCCACTTT.

The chain uses TRBV23-1 and TRBJ2-7; 7 positions agree with TRBD1. TRBV23-1 is recorded as an ORF, its role being uncertain. After removal of 0 bases from V and 2 bases from J, the junction contained 22 bases not matched to a gene. The CDR3 loop spans 21 amino acids. The CDR3 reads CASSQSGEPGQRKNFTYEQYF. In nucleotides, the CDR3 is TGCGCCAGCAGTCAATCGGGGGAACCGGGACAGAGAAAGAATTTTACCTACGAGCAGTACTTC.

Comments on this clone: This may be a read error: a much more frequent sequence differs by one nucleotide. This sequence joins TRBV11-2 and TRBJ2-2; D may be TRBD2 (6 bases). The CDR3 length is 15 residues. Germline V gene data show CDR1 as SGHAT and CDR2 as FQNNGV. V dropped 6 bases and J dropped 5 bases, with 16 bases sitting between them. CDR3 in amino acids: CASRRLVGRTGELFF. The CDR3 DNA is TGTGCCAGCAGGAGACTAGTGGGACGAACCGGGGAGCTGTTTTTT.

The chain is built from TRBV10-3 and TRBJ1-2; possibly TRBD1 for D (6 bases). CDR3 size: 13 residues. Trimming removed 10 bases at V and 1 base at J, with 13 bases between. Germline CDR1 is ENHRY and CDR2 is SYGVKD. The CDR3 DNA reads TGTGCCACTAACGACAGGTATAACTATGGCTACACCTTC. This sequence encodes CATNDRYNYGYTF.

This clone was recorded once. The rearrangement links TRBV20-1 to TRBJ2-5; D is uncertain. The length of the CDR3 is 11 residues. In germline, CDR1 is DFQATT, CDR2 SNEGSKA (reference sequence). V lost 6 bases, J lost 4 bases, and 9 bases lay in between. CDR3 sequence (DNA): TGCAGTGCCCTTCCGACAGAGACCCAGTACTTC. Translated: CSALPTETQYF.

This sequence joins TRBV11-2 and TRBJ2-5, with 10 bases matching TRBD2. Germline CDR1 reads SGHAT; CDR2 reads FQNNGV. V lost 6 bases and J lost 0; bases outside the gene matches: 10. The CDR3 length is 17 residues. The CDR3 sequence: CASSPDPLAGDQETQYF. The DNA for the CDR3 is TGTGCCAGCAGTCCCGATCCGCTAGCGGGGGACCAAGAGACCCAGTACTTC.

This chain uses TRBV5-1 with TRBJ2-1; D could derive from TRBD1 or TRBD2 (5 bases each). The CDR3 sequence is 14 residues long. With 0 bases removed from V and 6 bases from J, the gap between germline ends came to 10 bases. From germline, CDR1 is SGHRS and CDR2 YFSETQ. The CDR3 nucleotides read TGCGCCAGCAGCTTGGCGGGGCCCCCCAATGAGCAGTTCTTC. This sequence encodes CASSLAGPPNEQFF.

As concerns this clone: Germline and junction disagree at one end, which may indicate a read error. The chain links TRBV15 to TRBJ1-2; D perhaps matches TRBD1 (5 bases). Germline loops: CDR1 LNHNV, CDR2 YYDKDF (reference sequence). CDR3 length: 13 amino acids. The CDR3 nucleotides are TGTGCCACCAAACCTCAGGGAAACTGTGGCTACACCTTC. Translating gives CATKPQGNCGYTF.

For this clone: A read error may produce the germline difference seen at one junction end. At the DNA level, this CDR3 is encoded by other sequences in the same sample as well. V usage is TRBV19 and J usage is TRBJ2-1; the D gene is possibly TRBD2 (6 bases). The CDR3 sequence is 15 residues long. The germline V gene encodes CDR1 LNHDA and CDR2 SQIVND (reference sequence). The CDR3: CASSIDWGLSNEQFF. CDR3 DNA: TGTGCCAGTAGTATAGATTGGGGACTGAGCAATGAGCAATTCTTC.

With regard to this clone: The sample holds other DNA sequences that translate to the same CDR3. The rearrangement joins TRBV5-4 to TRBJ2-5; no clear D gene. CDR3 size: 12 residues. Germline assignment: CDR1 SGHNT and CDR2 YYREEE (reference sequence). Trimming left V 5 bases short and J 3 bases short, with 8 bases between. CDR3 in DNA: TGTGCCAGCAGTTTGCCTAAAGAGACCCAGTACTTC. Protein sequence: CASSLPKETQYF.

Remarks on this clone: The same CDR3 also results from other DNA sequences found in this sample. The chain joins TRBV14 to TRBJ2-5; D ambiguous. Trimming left V 6 bases short and J 5 bases short, with 16 bases between. CDR1 is SGHDN, CDR2 FVKESK, per germline. CDR3 size: 14 residues. The CDR3 spells CASSPWRSQETQYF. The DNA of the CDR3 is TGTGCCAGCAGTCCCTGGCGGAGCCAGGAGACCCAGTACTTC.